The rows below give T cell receptor beta chains drawn from one sample of a study of shared clonotypes between healthy human individuals. Generated by immunoSEQ multiplex PCR, the TCRdb table keeps only in-frame clones and is missing some. Of around 2.1 million clones detected, approximately 94% appear once; the ten largest clones hold 1.5% to 2%. The material sequenced was naive CD8+ T cells from PBMCs. The receptors originated from a man aged 18 to 35 in good health. Some clones in this sample may be carry-over from other donors' samples. Each CDR3 is given with its conserved first and last residue. The D gene is left open where the match is weak. Size is stated for part of the rows, as once, few or many counts, or as a class when the clone is expanded.

D gene: TRBD1
V gene: TRBV19
J gene: TRBJ2-7
clone size: NA
CDR3 length: 16
CDR3 DNA: TGTGCCAGTAGTATAGATCTGACAGGGGGCTGGTACGAGCAGTACTTC
CDR3 protein: CASSIDLTGGWYEQYF

D gene: NA
V gene: TRBV30
J gene: TRBJ2-7
clone size: NA
CDR3 length: 15
CDR3 DNA: TGTGCCTGGAGTCTAGGGACTGGGGGAACCTACGAGCAGTACTTC
CDR3 protein: CAWSLGTGGTYEQYF

D gene: NA
V gene: TRBV27
J gene: TRBJ2-4
clone size: NA
CDR3 length: 17
CDR3 DNA: TGTGCCAGCAGTTTATCTGGGCCGGGACTAGCCAAAAACATTCAGTACTTC
CDR3 protein: CASSLSGPGLAKNIQYF

D gene: TRBD1
V gene: TRBV9
J gene: TRBJ2-7
clone size: NA
CDR3 length: 15
CDR3 DNA: TGTGCCAGCAGCGTAGGGGGACAGGGGCTCTACGAGCAGTACTTC
CDR3 protein: CASSVGGQGLYEQYF

D gene: NA
V gene: TRBV28
J gene: TRBJ2-7
clone size: NA
CDR3 length: 12
CDR3 DNA: TGTGCCAGCAGTTCTGGCGGATACGAGCAGTACTTC
CDR3 protein: CASSSGGYEQYF

D gene: NA
V gene: TRBV7-9
J gene: TRBJ2-3
clone size: NA
CDR3 length: 17
CDR3 DNA: TGTGCCAGCAGCTTAGCGACGGGAGTGGGGGACACAGATACGCAGTATTTT
CDR3 protein: CASSLATGVGDTDTQYF

D gene: NA
V gene: TRBV30
J gene: TRBJ1-2
clone size: NA
CDR3 length: 13
CDR3 DNA: TGTGCCTGGAGTGTTGACAGTAACTATGGCTACACCTTC
CDR3 protein: CAWSVDSNYGYTF

D gene: NA
V gene: TRBV28
J gene: TRBJ1-4
clone size: NA
CDR3 length: 15
CDR3 DNA: TGTGCCAGCAGTACCCCGTCGGACCTTTCCGAAAAACTGTTTTTT
CDR3 protein: CASSTPSDLSEKLFF

D gene: NA
V gene: TRBV6-5
J gene: TRBJ2-7
clone size: NA
CDR3 length: 13
CDR3 DNA: TGTGCCAGCAGTTATTCGGCGACAGAGGAGCAGTACTTC
CDR3 protein: CASSYSATEEQYF

D gene: NA
V gene: TRBV28
J gene: TRBJ1-4
clone size: few
CDR3 length: 13
CDR3 DNA: TGTGCCAGCAGATTCCTAGGGGAGGACAAACTGTTTTTT
CDR3 protein: CASRFLGEDKLFF

D gene: NA
V gene: TRBV27
J gene: TRBJ2-2
clone size: once
CDR3 length: 16
CDR3 DNA: TGTGCCAGCGCCCTCGTCAGTGTATGGAACACCGGGGAGCTGTTTTTT
CDR3 protein: CASALVSVWNTGELFF

D gene: NA
V gene: TRBV7-2
J gene: TRBJ2-6
clone size: NA
CDR3 length: 14
CDR3 DNA: TGTGCCAGCAGCCCAAGTTCTGGGGCCAACGTCCTGACTTTC
CDR3 protein: CASSPSSGANVLTF

D gene: TRBD2
V gene: TRBV11-2
J gene: TRBJ2-5
clone size: NA
CDR3 length: 16
CDR3 DNA: TGTGCCAGCAGCTTAGGGGTAGCGGGAATTCGGGAGACCCAGTACTTC
CDR3 protein: CASSLGVAGIRETQYF

D gene: NA
V gene: TRBV15
J gene: TRBJ2-3
clone size: NA
CDR3 length: 16
CDR3 DNA: TGTGCCACCAGCACAAGAGGGGACGGATTCACAGATACGCAGTATTTT
CDR3 protein: CATSTRGDGFTDTQYF

D gene: NA
V gene: TRBV14
J gene: TRBJ2-1
clone size: NA
CDR3 length: 16
CDR3 DNA: TGTGCCAGCAGCCATCCTACTAGGGGCCCTTACAATGAGCAGTTCTTC
CDR3 protein: CASSHPTRGPYNEQFF

D gene: TRBD2
V gene: TRBV27
J gene: TRBJ2-3
clone size: once
CDR3 length: 17
CDR3 DNA: TGTGCCAGCAGTTCCCCGAGACTAGCAGGCCTCACAGATACGCAGTATTTT
CDR3 protein: CASSSPRLAGLTDTQYF

D gene: TRBD1
V gene: TRBV7-9
J gene: TRBJ1-2
clone size: NA
CDR3 length: 15
CDR3 DNA: TGTGCCAGCAGCTCGATGATTAATCAGGGGGATGGCTACACCTTC
CDR3 protein: CASSSMINQGDGYTF

D gene: NA
V gene: TRBV6-1
J gene: TRBJ2-1
clone size: NA
CDR3 length: 15
CDR3 DNA: TGTGCCAGCAGGACCCTAATGGCCACACCGGATGAGCAGTTCTTC
CDR3 protein: CASRTLMATPDEQFF

D gene: TRBD1
V gene: TRBV9
J gene: TRBJ2-3
clone size: NA
CDR3 length: 16
CDR3 DNA: TGTGCCAGCACCAAAGGTGACAGGGGGCTTACAGATACGCAGTATTTT
CDR3 protein: CASTKGDRGLTDTQYF